The entry that follows covers one T cell receptor (beta chain) sequence. Profiled with immunoSEQ multiplex PCR; TCRdb holds only in-frame clones, not every one. The table includes approximately 68,000 clones, 86% detected once. The sample is drawn from a study of blood T cell repertoires in COVID-19. At the level of the study: Samples representing acute and convalescent COVID-19 were sourced from the United States, Italy and Spain. Sample material is recorded as cDNA or gDNA derived from T cells, B-cell-depleted T cells, or PBMCs.

This TCR was recovered from a woman aged 60-75 years with acute or convalescent COVID-19. Sequences were obtained from peripheral blood.

The CDR3 sequence is CASSLGIAGNQPQHF. The DNA of the CDR3 is TGTGCCAGCAGCTTAGGGATCGCAGGAAATCAGCCCCAGCATTTT. V and J are TRBV7-2 and TRBJ1-5; D is unclear. The CDR3 covers 15 residues. Looked up from germline, CDR1 is SGHTA and CDR2 is FQGNSA. V lost 1 base to trimming and J lost 4 bases, with 11 bases between them.